Included here is one T cell receptor (beta chain) sequence, with context. Other nucleotide sequences in the sample specify the same CDR3. Trimming cost V 0 bases and J 3 bases, with 6 bases left between them. The CDR3 sequence is 13 residues long. Germline V gene sequence: CDR1 LGHDT, CDR2 YNNKEL (reference sequence). These data are taken from a study of blood T cell repertoires in COVID-19. Study overall: PBMCs, B-cell-depleted T cells, or T cells were the source of the cDNA or gDNA that made up the material.

Self-reported history from a screening survey and questionnaire set each donor's cohort. Donors of Cohort 3 who recovered were those that had two negative PCRs, clearance, or symptom resolution. In the source study's methods: Amplification from reference gene primers served as the basis for estimated nucleated cell counts. Produced via immunoSEQ multiplex PCR; TCRdb's table is partial and in-frame only. Clonal size and the V and J genes are those of that table, whereas D and trimming came from the DNA. The table records hundreds of thousands of clones, around 87% of them present only once. The rearrangement uses TRBV3-1 (or the pseudogene TRBV3-2) and TRBJ2-7; D is possibly TRBD1 (6 bases). The specimen sequenced was PBMCs or T cells enriched from blood (not recorded which). The sequence was obtained from a man between 18 and 29 years old who had recovered from COVID-19. In DNA, the CDR3 is TGTGCCAGCAGCCAAGACAGGGGCTACGAGCAGTACTTC. Amino acids: CASSQDRGYEQYF.